The 5 T cell receptor beta chains listed next were all sequenced from one sample in a study of CD8 T cells in Susac syndrome. A quantity of about 0.5 to 1 ug RNA underwent reverse transcription using random hexamers. Via MiXCR, TCRdb re-called the immunoSEQ multiplex PCR reads, giving one row per CDR3 protein. The sample comprises some 260,000 distinct CDR3 sequences, roughly 81% of which are singletons, and approximately 0.11% rests with the top ten. The specimen sequenced was CD8+ T cells from PBMCs. Receptors originate from a human donor with multiple sclerosis.

The V call is TRBV27, the J call TRBJ1-1; D is undetermined. The CDR3 has 13 amino acids. The V gene's germline CDR1 is MNHEY and CDR2 SMNVEV (reference sequence). The germline V and J ends were trimmed by 2 bases and 0 bases, with 4 bases remaining between them. The CDR3 loop is CASSLNVNTEAFF. The CDR3 DNA reads as TGTGCCAGCAGTTTAAATGTGAACACTGAAGCTTTCTTT.

In this sample, this clonotype turned up once. The CDR3 DNA is TGTGCCAGCAGTCACGGGACTAGTAAGAGCGATGAGCAGTTCTTC. This translates into CASSHGTSKSDEQFF. The chain employs TRBV28 and TRBJ2-1, with TRBD2 matching over 8 bases. The V gene's germline CDR1 is MDHEN and CDR2 SYDVKM. After removal of 5 bases from V and 8 bases from J, the junction contained 11 bases not matched to a gene. There are 15 residues in the CDR3.

This sequence joins TRBV5-6 and TRBJ1-5; tentative D call: TRBD1 (6 bases). The V gene lost 2 bases and the J gene lost 5 bases, with 11 bases spanning the gap. Germline loops: CDR1 SGHDT, CDR2 YYEEEE. CDR3 length: 14 residues. The CDR3 DNA sequence: TGTGCCAGCAGCTTCGGGGGGCACCATCAGCCCCAGCATTTT. Protein: CASSFGGHHQPQHF.

This chain joins TRBV30 and TRBJ1-5; possibly TRBD1 for D (6 bases). Germline CDR1 reads GTSNPN; CDR2 reads SVGIG (reference sequence). This CDR3 has 15 amino acids. Trimming cost V 0 bases and J 7 bases, with 16 bases left between them. The CDR3 is CAWSVSSSGEQPQHF. CDR3 coding DNA: TGTGCCTGGAGTGTATCATCTTCAGGGGAACAGCCCCAGCATTTT.

The chain couples TRBV10-3 to TRBJ2-3; TRBD1 agrees at 7 bases. With V trimmed by 0 bases and J by 2 bases, 5 bases remained unmatched. The CDR3 has 16 residues. Germline-derived CDR1 and CDR2 are ENHRY and SYGVKD. CDR3 loop: CAISESWDSPTDTQYF. CDR3 in DNA: TGTGCCATCAGTGAGTCCTGGGACAGCCCCACAGATACGCAGTATTTT.